This T cell receptor (beta chain) was documented in a study of regulatory T cells in long-lasting Graves disease. In germline, CDR1 is SNHLY, CDR2 FYNNEI. This CDR3 has 14 amino acids. The V gene end was trimmed by 3 bases and the J gene end by 8 bases; junction bases not matched to a gene: 7. Time point here: newly diagnosed GD, antithyroid drugs for less than 3 months. Preparation of the TCR library used RNA extracted from PBMCs. In building TCR beta libraries, iRepertoire HTBI primers were used together with Arm-PCR of CDR3 regions. MiXCR, run by TCRdb on the multiplex PCR reads, gives a single entry per CDR3 protein. This sample has about 220,000 distinct CDR3 sequences, with roughly a fifth found just once. In its sample, this clonotype was seen many times. The data also belong to a second study, concerning T cells in Graves' hyperthyroidism and ophthalmopathy.

The V gene is TRBV2, the J gene TRBJ2-1; 7 nucleotides agree with TRBD1. The specimen comprised peripheral blood mononuclear cells (PBMCs), sampled at new diagnosis, from a patient treated with antithyroid drugs. The source is a woman under 40 with Graves disease. The CDR3 nucleotides are TGTGCCAGCAGTGATGAAAGACAGGGCCATGAGCAGTTCTTC. Residues: CASSDERQGHEQFF.